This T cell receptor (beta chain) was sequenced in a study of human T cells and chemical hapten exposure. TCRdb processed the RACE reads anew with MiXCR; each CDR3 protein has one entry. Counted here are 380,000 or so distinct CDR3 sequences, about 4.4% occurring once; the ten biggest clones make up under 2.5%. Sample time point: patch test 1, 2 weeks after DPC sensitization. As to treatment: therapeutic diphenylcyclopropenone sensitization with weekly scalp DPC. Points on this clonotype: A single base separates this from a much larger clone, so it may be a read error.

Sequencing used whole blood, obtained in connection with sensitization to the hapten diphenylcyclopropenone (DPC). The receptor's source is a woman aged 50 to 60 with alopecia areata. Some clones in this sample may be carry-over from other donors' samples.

In nucleotides, the CDR3 is TGTGCCAACAGTTTGGGTATCGAGGGAGACAACTATGGCTACACCTTC. Translation gives CANSLGIEGDNYGYTF. The V gene is TRBV12-3 or TRBV12-4, the J gene TRBJ1-2; no firm D call. The CDR3 has 16 amino acids.